The present entry profiles one TCR beta chain with its context. No antigen is known for it. Every donor provided roughly 9.1 milliliters of peripheral blood. Alongside a J-beta primer mix, a sample-barcoded 5' primer served in a second PCR lasting about 7 to 12 cycles. TCRdb reanalysed the 5' RACE reads using MiXCR and keeps one entry per CDR3 protein. The sample consists of hundreds of thousands of distinct CDR3 sequences, more than 25% of them appearing once. This CDR3 spans 13 amino acids. The germline CDR1 and CDR2 sequences are SNHLY and FYNNEI. The V gene lost 6 bases and the J gene lost 4 bases, with 11 bases spanning the gap. The data originate from a study of blood T cells in healthy people across ages. Study-level results: Higher diversity and more naive CD4+ cells were features of long-lived donors, compared to aged donors.

The gene calls are TRBV2 and TRBJ2-3; D ambiguous. Sequenced sample: blood. The sequence came from a woman of 80 years or more in good health. The CDR3 sequence is CASRAAAADTQYF. The CDR3 DNA follows: TGTGCCAGCAGGGCCGCCGCAGCAGATACGCAGTATTTT.